What follows are 22 T cell receptor beta chains derived from one specimen sequenced in a study of Graves' ophthalmopathy and Graves' hyperthyroidism. CDR3 regions of TCR beta were amplified from RNA transcripts. Following a first-round RT-PCR that used HTBI primers, a second-round multiplex PCR was carried out. A single record per CDR3 protein comes from TCRdb applying MiXCR to the multiplex PCR reads. The sample consists of some 410,000 distinct CDR3 sequences, around 21% of them appearing once. Sequences were obtained from peripheral blood. These receptors were collected from a woman aged 18 to 35 with stable Graves' hyperthyroidism.

This clonotype was observed at least ten times. The chain links TRBV27 to TRBJ1-6, with 7 bases that match TRBD1. The CDR3 has 14 amino acids. The V gene's germline CDR1 is MNHEY and CDR2 SMNVEV (reference sequence). The V and J ends lost 5 bases and 11 bases, in that order; junction bases with no gene match: 9. Written as DNA, the CDR3 is TGTGCCAGCAGTCCGACAGGGTCAGGGACACCCCTCCACTTT. Translated: CASSPTGSGTPLHF.

Many counts were recorded for this clonotype. This rearrangement joins TRBV20-1 to TRBJ2-7; D ambiguous. V was shortened by 2 bases and J by 0 bases, with 8 bases between the two germline ends. The CDR3 consists of 13 residues. CDR1 DFQATT and CDR2 SNEGSKA come from the germline V gene (reference sequence). The CDR3 nucleotides are TGCAGTGCTAGACCTGCGTACTCCTACGAGCAGTACTTC. Encoded protein: CSARPAYSYEQYF.

There are many counts of this clonotype. The V and J genes are TRBV30 and TRBJ1-5, with no clear D. This CDR3 contains 14 residues. The germline gives CDR1 GTSNPN, CDR2 SVGIG (reference sequence). V lost 5 bases to trimming and J lost 0 bases, with 11 bases between them. CDR3 sequence reads: CAWGRDNSNQPQHF. In nucleotides, the CDR3 is TGTGCCTGGGGGAGGGATAATAGCAATCAGCCCCAGCATTTT.

In its sample, this clonotype was seen many times. The V gene is TRBV15, the J gene TRBJ2-7; 7 bases align to TRBD1. The CDR3 extends over 16 amino acids. After removal of 1 base from V and 0 bases from J, the junction contained 6 bases not matched to a gene. Germline CDR1 is LNHNV and CDR2 is YYDKDF (reference sequence). Here the CDR3 DNA reads TGTGCCACCAGCAGAGGCCGGGACAGCTTCTCCTACGAGCAGTACTTC. It encodes CATSRGRDSFSYEQYF.

The chain links TRBV3-1 to TRBJ2-2, with 10 bases aligning to TRBD1. The CDR3 consists of 15 residues. Germline assignment: CDR1 LGHDT and CDR2 YNNKEL (reference sequence). The trim removed 9 bases at V and 6 bases at J, leaving 10 bases unmatched. The CDR3 nucleotides read TGTGCCAGTAACTTCCGGGACAGGGGTCCCGGGGAGCTGTTTTTT. As protein: CASNFRDRGPGELFF. Complete variable domain (other parts from reference TRBV3-1 and TRBJ2-2): DTAVSQTPKYLVTQMGNDKSIKCEQNLGHDTMYWYKQDSKKFLKIMFSYNNKELIINETVPNRFSPKSPDKAHLNLHINSLELGDSAVYFCASNFRDRGPGELFFGEGSRLTVL.

This clonotype was counted ten times or more. This chain links TRBV28 with TRBJ1-5; 11 nucleotides match TRBD1. The germline gives CDR1 MDHEN, CDR2 SYDVKM. J was trimmed by 5 bases and V by 4 bases; bases with no gene match: 7. The CDR3 is 16 residues long. CDR3 sequence (DNA): TGTGCCAGCAGTTATCCCGGGACAGGGGGATATCAGCCCCAGCATTTT. It encodes CASSYPGTGGYQPQHF.

This clonotype was seen many times. The chain uses TRBV15 and TRBJ2-2; the match to TRBD2 covers 10 bases. Germline V gives CDR1 LNHNV, CDR2 YYDKDF (reference sequence). With V trimmed by 5 bases and J by 1 base, 4 bases remained unmatched. CDR3 length equals 16 residues. CDR3 residues: CATSSRTSGNTGELFF. CDR3 nucleotides: TGTGCCACCAGCTCAAGGACTAGCGGGAACACCGGGGAGCTGTTTTTT.

This sequence joins TRBV2 and TRBJ2-7; D call uncertain. The CDR3 covers 11 residues. Trimming removed 5 bases at V and 2 bases at J, with 4 bases between. Germline lookup yields CDR1 SNHLY and CDR2 FYNNEI. CDR3 nucleotide sequence: TGTGCCAGCAGTCGGACCTACGAGCAGTACGTC. Amino acid sequence: CASSRTYEQYV.

This clonotype was observed a few times. The CDR3 region is CATSREQGGYTF. CDR3 nucleotides: TGTGCCACCAGCAGAGAACAGGGAGGCTACACCTTC. V gene TRBV15 combines with J gene TRBJ1-2; TRBD1 is a possible D gene (6 bases). V was shortened by 0 bases and J by 8 bases, with 7 bases between the two germline ends. The CDR3 sequence is 12 residues long. Germline loops: CDR1 LNHNV, CDR2 YYDKDF (reference sequence).

This clonotype was recorded many times. This chain connects TRBV28 to TRBJ1-2; 9 nucleotides match TRBD1. The germline CDR1 and CDR2 sequences are MDHEN and SYDVKM. This CDR3 region has 14 residues. J gave up 8 bases and V 5 bases, and 9 bases lay outside the gene matches. The CDR3 DNA sequence: TGTGCCAGCAGTCTAGGGACAGGGCGTAACGGCTACACCTTC. Translating it yields CASSLGTGRNGYTF.

This clonotype came up many times. The DNA for the CDR3 is TGTGCCAGCAGCTTAGTTGCTCGGGTAGGGACAGGAATGAACACTGAAGCTTTCTTT. Amino acid sequence: CASSLVARVGTGMNTEAFF. The chain is built from TRBV11-2 and TRBJ1-1; 8 bases line up with TRBD1. This CDR3 is 19 amino acids long. Losses at the gene ends were 1 base for V and 0 bases for J; bases not matched to a gene: 13. CDR1 is SGHAT, CDR2 FQNNGV, per germline. Combining the CDR3 with reference TRBV11-2 and TRBJ1-1 gives the whole variable domain EAGVAQSPRYKIIEKRQSVAFWCNPISGHATLYWYQQILGQGPKLLIQFQNNGVVDDSQLPKDRFSAERLKGVDSTLKIQPAKLEDSAVYLCASSLVARVGTGMNTEAFFGQGTRLTVV.

The table lists this clonotype with many counts. The chain employs TRBV20-1 and TRBJ1-5, with 9 bases fitting TRBD1. Germline CDR1 DFQATT, CDR2 SNEGSKA (reference sequence). Unmatched junction bases numbered 9, after V lost 2 bases and J lost 7 bases. The CDR3 consists of 15 residues. CDR3 DNA sequence: TGCAGTGCTAGATGGTTACAGGGGGCATGGCAGCCCCAGCATTTT. Protein product: CSARWLQGAWQPQHF.

This clonotype was recorded many times. The genes are TRBV10-3 and TRBJ2-7; 7 bases line up with TRBD2. This CDR3 spans 14 amino acids. J lost 6 bases, V lost 2 bases, and 7 bases had no gene match. The germline CDR1 and CDR2 sequences are ENHRY and SYGVKD. CDR3 DNA: TGTGCCATCAGTGAGGGCGGGAGAGCGGGCGAGCAGTACTTC. Translated, it gives CAISEGGRAGEQYF.

This clonotype was seen many times. V and J are TRBV12-3 or TRBV12-4 and TRBJ2-7, with D perhaps assigned TRBD1 or TRBD2 (6 bases each). This CDR3 is 13 amino acids long. The ends were cut back, 4 bases at V and 4 bases at J, with 11 bases in the middle. Written as DNA, the CDR3 is TGTGCCAGCAGTTCCACAGGGAGGTACGAGCAGTACTTC. Its translation is CASSSTGRYEQYF.

The chain recombines TRBV6-1 with TRBJ1-6, with TRBD1 as a possible D gene (5 bases). Germline CDR1 MNHNS, CDR2 SASEGT. The length of the CDR3 is 16 residues. With 6 bases removed from V and 7 bases from J, the gap between germline ends came to 19 bases. CDR3 nucleotide sequence: TGTGCCAGCAGATCCAAACCCAGGGACGTGAATTCACCCCTCCACTTT. Encoded protein: CASRSKPRDVNSPLHF.

The V and J genes are TRBV15 and TRBJ1-2; 7 bases fit TRBD1. With V trimmed by 0 bases and J by 4 bases, 8 bases remained unmatched. CDR1 is LNHNV, CDR2 YYDKDF, per germline (reference sequence). There are 16 residues in the CDR3. DNA of the CDR3: TGTGCCACCAGCAGAGATAAGGGGGCGAATCCCTATGGCTACACCTTC. It encodes CATSRDKGANPYGYTF.

The table lists this clonotype with many counts. The rearrangement uses TRBV10-2 and TRBJ2-7; a possible D gene is TRBD2 (5 bases). The germline CDR1 and CDR2 sequences are WSHSY and SAAADI. CDR3 size: 13 residues. The V end lost 6 bases, the J end lost 4 bases, and 13 bases lay between the germline ends. The CDR3 DNA reads TGCGCCAGCAGACCCTCGGACTCTTACGAGCAGTACTTC. Translated: CASRPSDSYEQYF.

This clonotype was detected ten times or more. The V gene is TRBV7-9, the J gene TRBJ2-2; 8 bases map to TRBD1. The length of the CDR3 is 15 residues. The trim removed 5 bases at V and 6 bases at J, leaving 8 bases unmatched. Germline CDR1 and CDR2: SEHNR and FQNEAQ (reference sequence). For the CDR3, the DNA is TGTGCCAGCAGCCCTCTCAGGGGGCGCGCCGGGGAGCTGTTTTTT. Encoded protein: CASSPLRGRAGELFF.

This clonotype was detected many times. This chain uses TRBV20-1 with TRBJ2-7, with a weak D call TRBD2 (6 bases). V was clipped by 6 bases and J by 4 bases, with 22 bases between them. The CDR3 extends over 15 amino acids. CDR1 is DFQATT, CDR2 SNEGSKA, per germline (reference sequence). DNA for the CDR3: TGCAGTGCCGGGGCTTCCCTCCAAGGGACTTACGAGCAGTACTTC. The encoded protein is CSAGASLQGTYEQYF.

J is TRBJ1-1 and V is TRBV20-1; D perhaps matches TRBD1 (5 bases). The CDR3 is 14 residues long. The germline gives CDR1 DFQATT, CDR2 SNEGSKA (reference sequence). The V end was cut by 3 bases, the J end by 1 base, with 12 bases between. The CDR3: CSARMMGTNTEAFF. CDR3 coding DNA: TGCAGTGCTAGGATGATGGGGACGAACACTGAAGCTTTCTTT.

The chain has TRBV6-1 and TRBJ2-5, with D unclear. This CDR3 comprises 15 residues. The V gene lost 6 bases and the J gene lost 5 bases, with 19 bases spanning the gap. CDR1 and CDR2 (germline): MNHNS, SASEGT. Here the CDR3 DNA reads TGTGCCAGCAGCCACAGAGCCACCCCACAGGAGACCCAGTACTTC. This encodes CASSHRATPQETQYF.

This clonotype was counted ten times or more. The chain has TRBV7-3 and TRBJ2-5; D gene uncertain. The germline V gene has CDR1 SGHTA and CDR2 FQGTGA. The CDR3 covers 13 residues. Trimming shortened V by 9 bases and J by 0 bases, and 11 bases separated the two germline ends. The CDR3 DNA follows: TGTGCCAGTTCTCCGGGCCACCAAGAGACCCAGTACTTC. This translates into CASSPGHQETQYF.